This TCR beta chain is from a study of blood T cell repertoires in COVID-19. Study-wide context: From the United States, Italy and Spain came samples of acute and convalescent COVID-19.

Per the authors' pipeline: Quantification of nucleated cells was approximated via reference gene primer amplification. Clones were sequenced by immunoSEQ multiplex PCR, and TCRdb holds only the in-frame ones, with some missing. For V, J and clone size, that table is used; D and trimming come from the DNA. The sample includes about 300,000 clones, 85% to 90% of them seen just once. CDR3 size: 14 residues. Trimming pared 3 bases from V and 4 bases from J, leaving 12 bases between. CDR1 is MGHRA, CDR2 YSYEKL, per germline. The chain couples TRBV4-1 to TRBJ2-5, with D possibly matching TRBD2 (7 bases). The clonotype was recovered from a man between 65 and 80 years old with acute or convalescent COVID-19. The specimen sequenced was peripheral blood. DNA of the CDR3: TGCGCCAGCAGCCAGTTCGGGGGGCGAGAGACCCAGTACTTC. Its protein is CASSQFGGRETQYF.